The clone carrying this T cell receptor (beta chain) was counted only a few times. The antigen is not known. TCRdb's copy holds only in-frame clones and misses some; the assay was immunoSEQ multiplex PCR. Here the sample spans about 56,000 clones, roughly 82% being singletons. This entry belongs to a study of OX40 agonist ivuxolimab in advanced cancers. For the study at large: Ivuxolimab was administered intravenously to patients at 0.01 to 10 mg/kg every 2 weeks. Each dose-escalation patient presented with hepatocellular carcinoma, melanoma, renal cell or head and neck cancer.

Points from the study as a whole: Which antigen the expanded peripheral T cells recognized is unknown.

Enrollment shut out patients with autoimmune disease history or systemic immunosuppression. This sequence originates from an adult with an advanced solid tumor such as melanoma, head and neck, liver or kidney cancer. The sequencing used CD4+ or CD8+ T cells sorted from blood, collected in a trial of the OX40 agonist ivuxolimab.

CDR3 residues: CASSPAGGFNNEQFF. The CDR3 bases are TGTGCCAGCTCACCGGCGGGGGGTTTTAACAATGAGCAGTTCTTC. The chain has TRBV18 and TRBJ2-1, with 8 bases aligning to TRBD2. The V segment lost 3 bases and the J segment 5 bases; nucleotides outside the gene matches: 6. The CDR3 covers 15 residues. Germline-derived CDR1 and CDR2 are KGHSH and LQKENI.